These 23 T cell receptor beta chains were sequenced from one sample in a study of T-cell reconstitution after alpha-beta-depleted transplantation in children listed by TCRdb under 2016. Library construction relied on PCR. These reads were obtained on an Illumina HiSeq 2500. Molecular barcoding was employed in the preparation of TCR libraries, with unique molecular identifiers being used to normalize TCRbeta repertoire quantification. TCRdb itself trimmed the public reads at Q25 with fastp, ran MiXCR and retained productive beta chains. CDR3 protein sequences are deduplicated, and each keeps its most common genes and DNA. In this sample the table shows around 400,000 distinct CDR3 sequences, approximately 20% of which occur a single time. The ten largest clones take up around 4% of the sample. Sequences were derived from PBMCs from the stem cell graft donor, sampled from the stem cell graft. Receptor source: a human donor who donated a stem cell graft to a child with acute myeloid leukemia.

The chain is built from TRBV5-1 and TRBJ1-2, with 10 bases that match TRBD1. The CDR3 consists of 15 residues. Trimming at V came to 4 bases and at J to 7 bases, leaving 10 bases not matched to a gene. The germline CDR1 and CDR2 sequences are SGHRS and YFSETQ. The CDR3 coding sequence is TGCGCCAGCAGCATCCTGCCGGGACAGGGGATTGGCTACACCTTC. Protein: CASSILPGQGIGYTF.

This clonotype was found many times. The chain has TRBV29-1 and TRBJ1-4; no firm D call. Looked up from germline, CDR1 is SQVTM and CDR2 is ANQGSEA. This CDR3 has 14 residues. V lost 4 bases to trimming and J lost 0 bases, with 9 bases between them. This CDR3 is CSVGWSATNEKLFF. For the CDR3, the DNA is TGCAGCGTTGGGTGGAGTGCAACTAATGAAAAACTGTTTTTT.

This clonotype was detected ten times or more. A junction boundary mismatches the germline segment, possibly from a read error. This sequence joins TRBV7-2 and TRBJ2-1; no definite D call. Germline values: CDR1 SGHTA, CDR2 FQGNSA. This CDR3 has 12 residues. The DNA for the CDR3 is TGTGCCAGCAGTTTAGACTACAATGAGCAGTTCTTC. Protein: CASSLDYNEQFF.

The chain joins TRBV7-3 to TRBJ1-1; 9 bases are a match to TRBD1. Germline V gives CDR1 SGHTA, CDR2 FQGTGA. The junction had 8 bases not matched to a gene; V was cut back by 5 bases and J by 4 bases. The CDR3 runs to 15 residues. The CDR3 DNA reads TGTGCCAGCAGCCCCATCTCGGACAGGGGCACTGAAGCTTTCTTT. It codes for CASSPISDRGTEAFF. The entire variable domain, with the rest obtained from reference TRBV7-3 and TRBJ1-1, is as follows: GAGVSQTPSNKVTEKGKYVELRCDPISGHTALYWYRQSLGQGPEFLIYFQGTGAADDSGLPNDRFFAVRPEGSVSTLKIQRTERGDSAVYLCASSPISDRGTEAFFGQGTRLTVV.

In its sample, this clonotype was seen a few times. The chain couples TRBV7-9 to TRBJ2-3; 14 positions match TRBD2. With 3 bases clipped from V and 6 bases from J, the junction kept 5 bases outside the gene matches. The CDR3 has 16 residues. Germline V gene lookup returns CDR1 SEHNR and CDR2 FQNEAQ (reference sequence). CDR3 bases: TGTGCCAGCAGCTTCACGACTAGCGGGAGGGCCGATACGCAGTATTTT. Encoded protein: CASSFTTSGRADTQYF.

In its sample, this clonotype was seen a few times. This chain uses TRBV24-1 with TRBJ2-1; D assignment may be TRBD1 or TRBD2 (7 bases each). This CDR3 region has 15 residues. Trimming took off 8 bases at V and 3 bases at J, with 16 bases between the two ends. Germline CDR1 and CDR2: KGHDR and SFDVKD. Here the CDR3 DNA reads TGTGCCACCAAGGGGGCTAGCGGAGGCTACAATGAGCAGTTCTTC. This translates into CATKGASGGYNEQFF.

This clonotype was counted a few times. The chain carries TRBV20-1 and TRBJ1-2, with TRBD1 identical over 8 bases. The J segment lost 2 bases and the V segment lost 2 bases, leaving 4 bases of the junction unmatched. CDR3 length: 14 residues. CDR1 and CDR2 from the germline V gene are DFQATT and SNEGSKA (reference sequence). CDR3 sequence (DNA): TGCAGTGCTAGACTCCAGGGGGCGAACTATGGCTACACCTTC. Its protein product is CSARLQGANYGYTF.

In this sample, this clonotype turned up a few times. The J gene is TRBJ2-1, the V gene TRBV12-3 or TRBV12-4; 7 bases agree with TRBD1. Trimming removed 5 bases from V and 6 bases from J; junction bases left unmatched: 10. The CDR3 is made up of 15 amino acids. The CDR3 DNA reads TGTGCCAGCAGTCCGCCGGGACAGCTTAGCAATGAGCAGTTCTTC. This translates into CASSPPGQLSNEQFF.

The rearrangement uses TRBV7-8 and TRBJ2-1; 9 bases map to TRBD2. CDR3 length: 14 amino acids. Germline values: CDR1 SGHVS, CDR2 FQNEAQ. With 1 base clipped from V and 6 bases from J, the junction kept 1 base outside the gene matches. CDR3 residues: CASSLEREVNEQFF. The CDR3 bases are TGTGCCAGCAGCTTAGAGCGGGAGGTCAATGAGCAGTTCTTC.

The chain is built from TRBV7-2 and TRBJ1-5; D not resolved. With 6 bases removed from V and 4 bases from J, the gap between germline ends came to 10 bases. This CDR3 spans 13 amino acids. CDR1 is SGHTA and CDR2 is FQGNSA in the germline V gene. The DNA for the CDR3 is TGTGCCAGCAGTAACCGGGGTAATCAGCCCCAGCATTTT. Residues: CASSNRGNQPQHF.

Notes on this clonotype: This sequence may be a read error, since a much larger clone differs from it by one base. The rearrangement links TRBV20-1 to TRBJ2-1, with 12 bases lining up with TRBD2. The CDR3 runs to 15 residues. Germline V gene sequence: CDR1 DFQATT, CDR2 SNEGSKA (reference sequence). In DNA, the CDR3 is TGCTGTGCCCCCCGACTAGCGGGAGTTCTGAATGAGCAGTTCTTC. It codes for CCAPRLAGVLNEQFF.

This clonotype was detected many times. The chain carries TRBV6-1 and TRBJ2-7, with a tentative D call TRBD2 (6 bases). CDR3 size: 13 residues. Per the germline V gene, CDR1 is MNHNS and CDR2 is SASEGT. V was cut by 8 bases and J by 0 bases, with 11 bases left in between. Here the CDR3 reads CASSVGGSYEQYF. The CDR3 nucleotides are TGTGCCAGCTCGGTCGGGGGCTCCTACGAGCAGTACTTC.

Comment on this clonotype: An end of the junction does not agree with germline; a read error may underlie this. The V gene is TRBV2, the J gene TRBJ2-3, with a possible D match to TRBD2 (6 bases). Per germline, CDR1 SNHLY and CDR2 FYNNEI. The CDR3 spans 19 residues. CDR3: CTSSSPGSGVARVTDTQYF. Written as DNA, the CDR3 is TGTACCAGCAGTTCCCCGGGTAGCGGCGTCGCCCGGGTCACAGATACGCAGTATTTT.

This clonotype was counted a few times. Written as DNA, the CDR3 is TGCGCCAGCAGTGGGATAGCGGGAGGTTCCTTCACAGATACGCAGTATTTT. This gives the protein CASSGIAGGSFTDTQYF. The J gene is TRBJ2-3, the V gene TRBV5-1; 10 bases map to TRBD2. V was pared by 5 bases and J by 2 bases, with 11 bases of the junction left unmatched. Germline CDR1 SGHRS, CDR2 YFSETQ. The CDR3 covers 17 residues.

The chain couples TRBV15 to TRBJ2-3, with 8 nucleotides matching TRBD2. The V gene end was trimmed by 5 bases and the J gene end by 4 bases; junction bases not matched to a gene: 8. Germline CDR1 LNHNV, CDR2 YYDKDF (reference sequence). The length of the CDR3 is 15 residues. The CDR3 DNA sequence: TGTGCCACCAGCCTCGGCGGGGGGCAGGCAGATACGCAGTATTTT. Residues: CATSLGGGQADTQYF.

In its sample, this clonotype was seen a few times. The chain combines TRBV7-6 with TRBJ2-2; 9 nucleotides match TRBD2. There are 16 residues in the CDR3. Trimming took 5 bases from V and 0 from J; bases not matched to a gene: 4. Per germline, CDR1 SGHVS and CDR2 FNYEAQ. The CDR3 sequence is CASSQLAGSNTGELFF. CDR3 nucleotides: TGTGCCAGCAGCCAACTAGCGGGTTCGAACACCGGGGAGCTGTTTTTT.

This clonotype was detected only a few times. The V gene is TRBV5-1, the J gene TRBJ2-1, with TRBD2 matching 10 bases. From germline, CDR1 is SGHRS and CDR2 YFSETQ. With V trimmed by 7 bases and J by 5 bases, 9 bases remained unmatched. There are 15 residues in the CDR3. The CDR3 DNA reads TGCGCCAGCCGGGGTTATGGACTAGCGGACAATGAGCAGTTCTTC. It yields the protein CASRGYGLADNEQFF.

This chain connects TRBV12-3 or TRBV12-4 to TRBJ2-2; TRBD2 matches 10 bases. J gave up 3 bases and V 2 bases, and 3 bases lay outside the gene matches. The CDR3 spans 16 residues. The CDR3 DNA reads TGTGCCAGCAGTTTACTAGCGGGAGAGTACACCGGGGAGCTGTTTTTT. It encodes CASSLLAGEYTGELFF.

The CDR3 DNA sequence: TGTGCCAGCAAATCGCCGGGACAGGGGCCTGAAGCTTTCTTT. Its protein product is CASKSPGQGPEAFF. This chain joins TRBV28 and TRBJ1-1; 10 bases map to TRBD1. The junction had 8 bases not matched to a gene; V was cut back by 7 bases and J by 6 bases. In germline, CDR1 is MDHEN, CDR2 SYDVKM. The CDR3 covers 14 residues. Full variable domain (remainder filled in from reference TRBV28 and TRBJ1-1): DVKVTQSSRYLVKRTGEKVFLECVQDMDHENMFWYRQDPGLGLRLIYFSYDVKMKEKGDIPEGYSVSREKKERFSLILESASTNQTSMYLCASKSPGQGPEAFFGQGTRLTVV.

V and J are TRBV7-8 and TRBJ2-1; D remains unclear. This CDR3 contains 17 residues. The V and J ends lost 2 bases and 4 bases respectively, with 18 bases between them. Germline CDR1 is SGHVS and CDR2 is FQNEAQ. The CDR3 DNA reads TGTGCCAGCAGCTTAAAGCTATCGGACCTAAAGTACAATGAGCAGTTCTTC. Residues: CASSLKLSDLKYNEQFF.

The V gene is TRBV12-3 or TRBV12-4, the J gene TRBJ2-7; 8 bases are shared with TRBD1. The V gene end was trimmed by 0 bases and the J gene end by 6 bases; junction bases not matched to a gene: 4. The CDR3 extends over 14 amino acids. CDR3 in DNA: TGTGCCAGCAGTTTAGCCAGGGGGCCGATCGAGCAGTACTTC. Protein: CASSLARGPIEQYF.

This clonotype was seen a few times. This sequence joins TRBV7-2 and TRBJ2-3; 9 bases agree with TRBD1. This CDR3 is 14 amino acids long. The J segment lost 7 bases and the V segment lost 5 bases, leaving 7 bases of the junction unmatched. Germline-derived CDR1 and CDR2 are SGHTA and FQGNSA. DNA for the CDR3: TGTGCCAGCAGCCGAGGGGGACAGGGTAATACGCAGTATTTT. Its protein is CASSRGGQGNTQYF.

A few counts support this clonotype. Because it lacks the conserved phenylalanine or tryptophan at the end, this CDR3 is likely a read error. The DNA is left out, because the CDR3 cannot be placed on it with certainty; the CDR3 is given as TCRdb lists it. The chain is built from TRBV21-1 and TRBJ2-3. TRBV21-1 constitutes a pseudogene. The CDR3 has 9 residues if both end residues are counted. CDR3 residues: CASSKGLKG.